One sample yielded the 25 T cell receptor beta chains listed below, sequenced in a study of blood T cells in healthy people across ages. With a J-beta primer mix and a sample-barcoded 5' primer, a second PCR ran 7 to 11 cycles. TCRdb itself ran the 5' RACE reads through MiXCR, one entry per CDR3 protein. Altogether 550,000 to 750,000 distinct CDR3 sequences are present, about 21% being singletons, with the ten largest covering 3.5% to 4%. The sequenced sample consisted of blood. Receptor source: a man between 70 and 80 years old in good health.

About this clonotype itself: Compared with germline, one end of the junction differs, possibly owing to a read error. The chain carries TRBV7-2 and TRBJ1-5; D possibly corresponds to TRBD1 (6 bases). The CDR3 is made up of 15 amino acids. Germline loops: CDR1 SGHTA, CDR2 FQGNSA. The CDR3 sequence: CASSTTPGDRKPLHF. In DNA form, the CDR3 reads TGTGCCAGCAGCACCACCCCAGGGGATAGGAAGCCCCTGCATTTT. The whole variable domain, remainder taken from reference TRBV7-2 and TRBJ1-5, is GAGVSQSPSNKVTEKGKDVELRCDPISGHTALYWYRQSLGQGLEFLIYFQGNSAPDKSGLPSDRFSAERTGGSVSTLTIQRTQQEDSAVYLCASSTTPGDRKPLHFGDGTRLSIL.

The V gene is TRBV28, the J gene TRBJ1-1, with D tentatively TRBD1 (5 bases). Germline CDR1 reads MDHEN; CDR2 reads SYDVKM. Trimming cost V 6 bases and J 5 bases, with 25 bases left between them. CDR3 size: 17 residues. Here the CDR3 reads CASSKASAGPTETEAFF. In DNA, the CDR3 is TGTGCCAGCAGCAAGGCGTCGGCAGGCCCGACAGAGACTGAAGCTTTCTTT.

The gene calls are TRBV9 and TRBJ1-1, with TRBD1 matching over 11 bases. The CDR3 sequence is 15 residues long. Trimming at V came to 2 bases and at J to 11 bases, leaving 11 bases not matched to a gene. Per the germline V gene, CDR1 is SGDLS and CDR2 is YYNGEE. CDR3 nucleotide sequence: TGTGCCAGCAGCGTTTCCGGGACAGGGGGGATGGATGCTTTCTTT. This translates into CASSVSGTGGMDAFF. The whole variable domain, remainder taken from reference TRBV9 and TRBJ1-1, is DSGVTQTPKHLITATGQRVTLRCSPRSGDLSVYWYQQSLDQGLQFLIQYYNGEERAKGNILERFSAQQFPDLHSELNLSSLELGDSALYFCASSVSGTGGMDAFFGQGTRLTVV.

This clonotype was detected many times. This rearrangement joins TRBV2 to TRBJ2-3; 8 nucleotides align to TRBD1. The CDR3 is 14 residues long. Germline CDR1 reads SNHLY; CDR2 reads FYNNEI. V gave up 6 bases and J gave up 1 base; unmatched junction bases: 3. The CDR3 DNA follows: TGTGCCAGCAGCGGACAGGGTGGCACAGATACGCAGTATTTT. As protein: CASSGQGGTDTQYF.

The sample holds a few counts of this clonotype. The V gene is TRBV9, the J gene TRBJ1-3, with unresolved D. The V gene's germline CDR1 is SGDLS and CDR2 YYNGEE. This CDR3 comprises 14 residues. The germline V and J ends were trimmed by 0 bases and 3 bases, with 7 bases remaining between them. The CDR3 region has the DNA TGTGCCAGCAGCGTAGAAAGCATTGGAAACACCATATATTTT. Translation gives CASSVESIGNTIYF. Full variable domain (missing parts from reference TRBV9 and TRBJ1-3): DSGVTQTPKHLITATGQRVTLRCSPRSGDLSVYWYQQSLDQGLQFLIQYYNGEERAKGNILERFSAQQFPDLHSELNLSSLELGDSALYFCASSVESIGNTIYFGEGSWLTVV.

This clonotype was counted between two and nine times. The J gene is TRBJ2-2, the V gene TRBV2, with D tentatively TRBD1 (5 bases). Germline CDR1 is SNHLY and CDR2 is FYNNEI. The CDR3 totals 14 residues. V was clipped by 8 bases and J by 7 bases, with 17 bases between them. CDR3 sequence: CASVIDTGFGELFF. CDR3 coding DNA: TGTGCCAGCGTAATAGATACAGGCTTCGGGGAGCTGTTTTTT.

This clonotype turned up a few times. The V gene is TRBV15, the J gene TRBJ1-3; 10 bases agree with TRBD1. V shed 1 base, J shed 8 bases, and the junction held 11 bases outside the gene matches. This CDR3 has 17 amino acids. The germline gives CDR1 LNHNV, CDR2 YYDKDF (reference sequence). DNA for the CDR3: TGTGCCACCAGCAGAGGGTCTGAGGACAGGGGGTGGCACACCATATATTTT. Translated: CATSRGSEDRGWHTIYF.

This clonotype was observed a handful of times. This chain links TRBV3-1 with TRBJ2-5; TRBD2 agrees at 9 bases. The end of the DNA fits TRBJ2-7 better, so the J call may be wrong. This CDR3 has 15 residues. The germline V gene has CDR1 LGHDT and CDR2 YNNKEL (reference sequence). In DNA form, the CDR3 reads TGTGCCAGCAGCCGTAGCGGGAGCAGGTCCTACGAGCAGTACTTC. It specifies CASSRSGSRSYEQYF.

This clonotype was observed a handful of times. The gene calls are TRBV3-1 and TRBJ2-1, with 13 bases that match TRBD2. V was pared by 2 bases and J by 9 bases, with 10 bases of the junction left unmatched. The CDR3 extends over 17 amino acids. Germline lookup yields CDR1 LGHDT and CDR2 YNNKEL (reference sequence). The CDR3 region is CASSQLGGTSGNREQFF. CDR3 nucleotides: TGTGCCAGCAGCCAACTGGGGGGGACTAGCGGGAATCGTGAGCAGTTCTTC.

The gene calls are TRBV28 and TRBJ2-5, with D maybe TRBD2 (6 bases). The V gene's germline CDR1 is MDHEN and CDR2 SYDVKM. The CDR3 is 17 amino acids. V was trimmed by 3 bases and J by 3 bases, leaving 20 bases between them. The CDR3 nucleotides read TGTGCCAGCAGTTTCCCGCGGGGTAGGCTACCCAAAGAGACCCAGTACTTC. Amino acids: CASSFPRGRLPKETQYF.

This clonotype was recorded many times. The chain employs TRBV3-1 and TRBJ2-5; 8 bases match TRBD1. The CDR3 has 14 residues. Germline CDR1 and CDR2: LGHDT and YNNKEL (reference sequence). Trimming removed 4 bases from V and 11 bases from J; junction bases left unmatched: 12. The CDR3 nucleotides are TGTGCCAGCAGCCGGATTGGACAGGGCGACGCGCAGTACTTC. It is translated as CASSRIGQGDAQYF.

This chain joins TRBV4-3 and TRBJ2-3, with a tentative D call TRBD1 (6 bases). Trimming took 3 bases from V and 3 from J, leaving 7 bases between them. CDR1 and CDR2 (germline): LGHNA, YSLEER. This CDR3 has 13 amino acids. The CDR3: CASSQGATDTQYF. The CDR3 DNA reads TGCGCCAGCAGCCAGGGGGCAACAGATACGCAGTATTTT.

The rearrangement uses TRBV30 and TRBJ2-1; 7 positions match TRBD2. J lost 0 bases, V lost 3 bases, and 2 bases had no gene match. Germline V gene sequence: CDR1 GTSNPN, CDR2 SVGIG (reference sequence). The CDR3 length is 14 residues. The CDR3 loop reads CAWSGGNSYNEQFF. CDR3 bases: TGTGCCTGGAGCGGGGGGAACTCCTACAATGAGCAGTTCTTC.

The chain couples TRBV14 to TRBJ1-1; 8 bases match TRBD1. This CDR3 region has 16 residues. Looked up from germline, CDR1 is SGHDN and CDR2 is FVKESK. J gave up 6 bases and V 0 bases, and 9 bases lay outside the gene matches. CDR3 DNA: TGTGCCAGCAGCCAAGACCCTAGACAGGGGAGGGCTGAAGCTTTCTTT. Its protein is CASSQDPRQGRAEAFF.

At least ten counts were recorded for this clonotype. The rearrangement links TRBV12-3 or TRBV12-4 to TRBJ2-1; 7 bases match TRBD2. This CDR3 has 15 residues. After removal of 8 bases from V and 6 bases from J, the junction contained 13 bases not matched to a gene. CDR3 region: CASLNGGTLVNEQFF. CDR3 nucleotide sequence: TGTGCCAGCTTGAACGGGGGGACTCTTGTCAATGAGCAGTTCTTC.

The chain carries TRBV15 and TRBJ2-3, with D unresolved. Germline CDR1 LNHNV, CDR2 YYDKDF (reference sequence). The CDR3 sequence is 12 residues long. With 2 bases removed from V and 6 bases from J, the gap between germline ends came to 6 bases. The CDR3 region is CATSRPLDTQYF. CDR3 bases: TGTGCCACCAGCAGACCTCTCGATACGCAGTATTTT.

J is TRBJ1-1 and V is TRBV19; D not certain. The V end lost 4 bases, the J end lost 0 bases, and 6 bases lay between the germline ends. The CDR3 spans 13 residues. Germline V gene sequence: CDR1 LNHDA, CDR2 SQIVND (reference sequence). Here the CDR3 reads CASSNALNTEAFF. The CDR3 DNA sequence: TGTGCCAGTAGTAATGCTTTGAACACTGAAGCTTTCTTT.

The genes are TRBV2 and TRBJ2-7; the D is unclear. This CDR3 comprises 10 residues. The germline gives CDR1 SNHLY, CDR2 FYNNEI. The germline V and J ends were trimmed by 8 bases and 2 bases, with 4 bases remaining between them. This CDR3 is CASGPYEQYF. CDR3 DNA sequence: TGTGCCAGCGGGCCCTACGAGCAGTACTTC.

This clonotype was observed a few times. The rearrangement joins TRBV12-3 or TRBV12-4 to TRBJ1-1; possible D gene TRBD1, 5 bases. The CDR3 is made up of 14 amino acids. Trimming shortened V by 3 bases and J by 4 bases, and 12 bases separated the two germline ends. This CDR3 is CASSFGVGGTEAFF. CDR3 nucleotide sequence: TGTGCCAGCAGTTTTGGGGTCGGGGGCACTGAAGCTTTCTTT.

Only a few counts were recorded for this clonotype. This could be a read error, since a much larger clone is one nucleotide away. The chain links TRBV7-9 to TRBJ2-7, with a tentative D call TRBD1 (6 bases). Germline lookup yields CDR1 SEHNR and CDR2 FQNEAQ (reference sequence). The CDR3 loop spans 14 amino acids. The ends were cut back, 10 bases at V and 2 bases at J, with 18 bases in the middle. The chain's CDR3 is CANSLTGQAYEQYF. As DNA, the CDR3 is TGTGCCAACAGTCTAACGGGACAAGCCTACGAGCAGTACTTC. Full variable domain (outside the CDR3, taken from reference TRBV7-9 and TRBJ2-7): DTGVSQNPRHKITKRGQNVTFRCDPISEHNRLYWYRQTLGQGPEFLTYFQNEAQLEKSRLLSDRFSAERPKGSFSTLEIQRTEQGDSAMYLCANSLTGQAYEQYFGPGTRLTVT.

This clonotype occurred many times. The V gene is TRBV29-1, the J gene TRBJ2-2; D is undetermined. The CDR3 has 13 residues. V lost 7 bases to trimming and J lost 0 bases, with 9 bases between them. Germline V lookup: CDR1 SQVTM, CDR2 ANQGSEA. This chain's CDR3 is CSAALTNTGELFF. Here the CDR3 DNA reads TGCAGCGCCGCCCTAACGAACACCGGGGAGCTGTTTTTT.

A few counts support this clonotype. The CDR3 region is CASSPHGPQETQYF. CDR3 bases: TGTGCCAGCAGCCCCCATGGACCCCAAGAGACCCAGTACTTC. The rearrangement joins TRBV7-9 to TRBJ2-5; D call uncertain. Germline V lookup: CDR1 SEHNR, CDR2 FQNEAQ (reference sequence). This CDR3 comprises 14 residues. V lost 5 bases to trimming and J lost 1 base, with 11 bases between them.

Only a few counts were recorded for this clonotype. J is TRBJ2-5 and V is TRBV25-1, with 12 bases matching TRBD2. The J call may be wrong; the DNA end is better matched by TRBJ2-1. This CDR3 contains 15 residues. Germline assignment: CDR1 MGHDK and CDR2 SYGVNS. Written as DNA, the CDR3 is TGTGCCAGCAGGAGACTAGCGGGAGAGACTTATGAGCAGTTCTTC. It encodes CASRRLAGETYEQFF.

The genes are TRBV20-1 and TRBJ2-5; D is undetermined. Gene TRBJ2-7 matches the end of the DNA better, so the J call may be wrong. This CDR3 has 10 amino acids. Germline values: CDR1 DFQATT, CDR2 SNEGSKA (reference sequence). The CDR3 is CSATAYEQYF. In DNA form, the CDR3 reads TGCAGTGCTACAGCCTACGAGCAGTACTTC.

This chain joins TRBV11-2 and TRBJ1-1, with D tentatively TRBD1 (6 bases). The V end lost 1 base, the J end lost 0 bases, and 15 bases lay between the germline ends. This CDR3 comprises 17 residues. Per the germline V gene, CDR1 is SGHAT and CDR2 is FQNNGV. DNA for the CDR3: TGTGCCAGCAGCTTAGTAGTCGGACAGATGATGAACACTGAAGCTTTCTTT. Its protein is CASSLVVGQMMNTEAFF.